This T cell receptor beta chain stems from a study of Graves' ophthalmopathy and Graves' hyperthyroidism. Whole-study findings and limits: Blood shared most expanded thyroid clonotypes above 0.001 frequency.

Of note for this clonotype: Its matching antigen is unknown. At one boundary the junction diverges from the germline segment, which might be a read error.

In germline, CDR1 is SNHLY, CDR2 FYNNEI. The length of the CDR3 is 13 residues. The authors diagnosed from clinical symptoms, serum thyroxine, TRAb, thyroid ultrasound and orbital computed tomography. Researchers took RNA transcripts and amplified TCR beta CDR3 regions from them. In the first round, RT-PCR was carried out with HTBI primers, and a multiplex PCR formed the second round. TCRdb re-called the multiplex PCR reads through MiXCR, storing one row per CDR3 protein. The table has 40,000 to 45,000 distinct CDR3 sequences, 52% seen once. The chain employs TRBV2 and TRBJ1-4; D call uncertain. Sample: peripheral blood. The origin of this receptor is an adult man with Graves' ophthalmopathy. CDR3 coding DNA: TGTGCCAGCAGCTTGGGGTTTAAGGAAAAACCGTTTTTT. This codes for CASSLGFKEKPFF.